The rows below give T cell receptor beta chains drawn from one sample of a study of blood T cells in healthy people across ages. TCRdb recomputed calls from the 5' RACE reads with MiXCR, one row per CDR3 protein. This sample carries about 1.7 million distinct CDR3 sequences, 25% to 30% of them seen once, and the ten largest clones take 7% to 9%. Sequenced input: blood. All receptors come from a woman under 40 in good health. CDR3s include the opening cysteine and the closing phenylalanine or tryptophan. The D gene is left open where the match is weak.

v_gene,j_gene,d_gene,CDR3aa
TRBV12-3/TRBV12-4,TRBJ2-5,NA,CASSLTGQQKETQYF
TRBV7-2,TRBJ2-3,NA,CASNKGTDTQYF
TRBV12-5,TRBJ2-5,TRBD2,CASGLGLAGVGETQYF
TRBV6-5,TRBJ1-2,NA,CASRTEGYYGYTF
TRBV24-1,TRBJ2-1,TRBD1,CATSDDRVTTYNEQFF
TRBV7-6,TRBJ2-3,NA,CASSLSLGSTDTQYF
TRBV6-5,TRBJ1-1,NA,CASSYRLKRDTEAFF
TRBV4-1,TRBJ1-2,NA,CASSPYSTANYGYTF
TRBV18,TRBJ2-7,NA,CASSPTPGNSYEQYF
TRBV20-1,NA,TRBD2,CSARPSGRYYNEQYF
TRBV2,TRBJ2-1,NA,CASSGQMVLGNEQFF
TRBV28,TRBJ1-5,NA,CASSPVQGNSNQPQHF
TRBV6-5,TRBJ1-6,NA,CASSYSGGKSSYNSPLHF
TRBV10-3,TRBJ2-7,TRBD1,CAISPQGGQGGYEQYF
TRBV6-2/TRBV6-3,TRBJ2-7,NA,CASSWTGTEGEQYF
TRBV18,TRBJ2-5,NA,CASSPRDKKETQYF
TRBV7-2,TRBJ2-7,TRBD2,CASSLSGLASSYEQYF
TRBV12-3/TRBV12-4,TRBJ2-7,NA,CASSFSSGAREQDF
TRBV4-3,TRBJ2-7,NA,CAGSPVGELYEQYF
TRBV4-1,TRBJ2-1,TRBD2,CASSQGEQRGIYNEQFF
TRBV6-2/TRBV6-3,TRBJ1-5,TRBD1,CASSSGQGRSQPQHF
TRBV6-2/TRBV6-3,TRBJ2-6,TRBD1,CASSPQGRGANVLTF
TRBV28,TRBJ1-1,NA,CASSFGRGGSEAFF
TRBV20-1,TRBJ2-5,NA,CSASVGTRLGTQYF
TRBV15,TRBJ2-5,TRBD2,CATSRDDLAGEETQYF
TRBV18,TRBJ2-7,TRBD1,CASSSLGQWYEQYF
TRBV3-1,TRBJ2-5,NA,CASSQLETQYF
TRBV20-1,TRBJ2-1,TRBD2,CSASLSGGPYNEQFF
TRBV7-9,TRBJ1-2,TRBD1,CASSVWTGPRGYTF
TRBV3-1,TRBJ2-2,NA,CASKAYTGELFF
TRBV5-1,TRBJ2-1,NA,CASSLVVGNYEQFF
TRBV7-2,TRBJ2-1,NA,CASSSGGVAGTYNEQFF
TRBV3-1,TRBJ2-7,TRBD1,CSSSHDRGPPYEQYF
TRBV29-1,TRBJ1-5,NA,CSAGHNQPQHF
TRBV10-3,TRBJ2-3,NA,CAISENLPTDTQYF
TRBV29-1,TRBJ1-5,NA,CSVGYRATNHQPQHF
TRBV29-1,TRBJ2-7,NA,CSVLSRTYEQYF
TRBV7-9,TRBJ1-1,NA,CASSRMAREYTEAFF
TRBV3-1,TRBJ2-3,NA,CASSPPTGRTDTQYF
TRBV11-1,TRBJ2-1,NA,CASSPSKGYNEQFF
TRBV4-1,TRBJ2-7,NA,CASSQDTYRVQPYEQYF
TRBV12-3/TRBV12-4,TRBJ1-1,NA,CASSYTPGTTNTDAFF
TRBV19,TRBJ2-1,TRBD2,CTSSLGVLSGRANEQFF
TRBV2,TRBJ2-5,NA,CASRGIETQYF
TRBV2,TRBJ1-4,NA,CASTRPQGPNEKLFF
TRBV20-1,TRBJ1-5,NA,CSARVVGAVNQPQHF
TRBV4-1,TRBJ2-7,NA,CASSQGLQGVHEQYF
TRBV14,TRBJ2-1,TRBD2,CASSQQTSGSRFEQFF
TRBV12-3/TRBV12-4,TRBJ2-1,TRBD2,CASSFFTSGGNEQFF